A single sample gave rise to the 25 T cell receptor beta chains below, sequenced in a study of cytomegalovirus exposure and HLA in healthy donors. Primers: 60 Vbeta forward and 13 Jbeta reverse. Assay: immunoSEQ multiplex PCR; the TCRdb copy retains only in-frame clones and omits some. The table has about 160,000 clones, more than 75% seen once; the top ten hold 1.1% to 1.5%. The sequencing sample was made of PBMCs. The receptors were gathered from a male donor in good health and CMV-seronegative.

This chain uses TRBV29-1 with TRBJ2-5; D perhaps matches TRBD2 (5 bases). The germline V gene encodes CDR1 SQVTM and CDR2 ANQGSEA. V lost 3 bases and J lost 5, with 16 bases in between. The CDR3 extends over 14 amino acids. CDR3 region: CSVDPDPGGETQYF. CDR3 nucleotides: TGCAGCGTTGACCCCGACCCAGGCGGGGAGACCCAGTACTTC.

The chain has TRBV6-5 and TRBJ1-2, with TRBD1 matching 7 bases. CDR1 and CDR2 (germline): MNHEY, SVGAGI. V dropped 5 bases and J dropped 7; count of bases not matched to a gene: 10. CDR3 length: 14 residues. The CDR3 here is CASSPRDRAGGYTF. CDR3 sequence (DNA): TGTGCCAGCAGTCCCCGGGACAGAGCGGGTGGCTACACCTTC.

The rearrangement uses TRBV5-4 and TRBJ2-7, with 7 bases that match TRBD2. The CDR3 length is 12 residues. Germline assignment: CDR1 SGHNT and CDR2 YYREEE (reference sequence). V was pared by 4 bases and J by 5 bases, with 3 bases of the junction left unmatched. The CDR3 coding sequence is TGTGCCAGCAGCCCTACTAGCGACGAGCAGTACTTC. Translation: CASSPTSDEQYF.

This chain connects TRBV11-3 to TRBJ2-2; the match to TRBD1 covers 7 bases. CDR1 and CDR2 (germline): SGHNT, YENEEA. This CDR3 is 14 amino acids long. V shed 5 bases, J shed 8 bases, and the junction held 8 bases outside the gene matches. CDR3 DNA: TGTGCCAGCAGCCTAACAGGGGACCGTGGGGAGCTGTTTTTT. Protein: CASSLTGDRGELFF.

The rearrangement uses TRBV28 and TRBJ2-7; 8 bases line up with TRBD1. CDR1 and CDR2 (germline): MDHEN, SYDVKM. The CDR3 covers 13 residues. With 2 bases clipped from V and 3 bases from J, the junction kept 0 bases outside the gene matches. CDR3 sequence: CASSLGQGYEQYF. The CDR3 coding sequence is TGTGCCAGCAGTTTAGGACAGGGCTACGAGCAGTACTTC.

This clone was seen more than once but under ten times. This rearrangement joins TRBV7-2 to TRBJ1-6; D is undetermined. The CDR3 has 12 amino acids. The V gene's germline CDR1 is SGHTA and CDR2 FQGNSA. V lost 4 bases and J lost 8, with 6 bases in between. This CDR3 is CASSSSHSPLHF. The CDR3, as DNA: TGTGCCAGCAGCTCCTCCCATTCACCCCTCCACTTT.

The chain joins TRBV5-1 to TRBJ1-1; TRBD1 might be the D (6 bases). CDR1 is SGHRS and CDR2 is YFSETQ in the germline V gene. V lost 1 base, J lost 6 bases, and 25 bases lay in between. This CDR3 is built from 18 residues. CDR3: CASSLQGASTGWAAEAFF. In DNA, the CDR3 is TGCGCCAGCAGCTTGCAGGGAGCCTCTACAGGGTGGGCGGCTGAAGCTTTCTTT.

V usage is TRBV18 and J usage is TRBJ2-2; D might be TRBD2 (6 bases). Trimming removed 5 bases at V and 7 bases at J, with 20 bases between. Germline V CDR1 and CDR2: KGHSH, LQKENI. This CDR3 region has 16 residues. CDR3 residues: CASSIVSGTSSGELFF. CDR3 in DNA: TGTGCCAGCTCAATTGTCTCCGGAACTAGCAGCGGGGAGCTGTTTTTT. Full variable domain (remainder filled in from reference TRBV18 and TRBJ2-2): NAGVMQNPRHLVRRRGQEARLRCSPMKGHSHVYWYRQLPEEGLKFMVYLQKENIIDESGMPKERFSAEFPKEGPSILRIQQVVRGDSAAYFCASSIVSGTSSGELFFGEGSRLTVL.

This clone came up once. The chain is built from TRBV15 and TRBJ2-7; TRBD2 agrees at 7 bases. There are 15 residues in the CDR3. Germline CDR1 LNHNV, CDR2 YYDKDF (reference sequence). V trimming: 3 bases; J trimming: 0 bases; junction bases outside the gene matches: 5. This CDR3 reads CATSSGGGHSYEQYF. The CDR3 nucleotides are TGTGCCACCAGCAGTGGGGGAGGGCACTCCTACGAGCAGTACTTC.

This clone was seen more than once but under ten times. The chain has TRBV28 and TRBJ2-7; D unresolved. The CDR3 is 13 amino acids. From germline, CDR1 is MDHEN and CDR2 SYDVKM. The germline V and J ends were trimmed by 4 bases and 2 bases, with 9 bases remaining between them. CDR3 sequence (DNA): TGTGCCAGCAGTTCGAGCCCTACCTACGAGCAGTACTTC. This codes for CASSSSPTYEQYF.

The chain has TRBV6-5 and TRBJ1-4; no definite D call. Germline lookup yields CDR1 MNHEY and CDR2 SVGAGI. V was clipped by 6 bases and J by 6 bases, with 17 bases between them. The CDR3 is 15 amino acids. This chain's CDR3 is CASSHMTRGDEKLFF. The CDR3 DNA reads as TGTGCCAGCAGCCACATGACTCGCGGTGATGAAAAACTGTTTTTT.

The rearrangement joins TRBV19 to TRBJ1-1; TRBD1 matches at 8 bases. V lost 6 bases to trimming and J lost 5 bases; unmatched junction nucleotides: 5. CDR3 length: 13 residues. Germline V lookup: CDR1 LNHDA, CDR2 SQIVND (reference sequence). DNA of the CDR3: TGTGCCAGTAGGGGGACAGGTGGAACTGAAGCTTTCTTT. Encoded protein: CASRGTGGTEAFF.

In nucleotides, the CDR3 is TGTGCCATCAGTCCGGGACAGGGAACTGAAGCTTTCTTT. It translates to CAISPGQGTEAFF. The rearrangement links TRBV10-3 to TRBJ1-1; 9 bases agree with TRBD1. V shed 5 bases, J shed 5 bases, and the junction held 3 bases outside the gene matches. This CDR3 region has 13 residues. In germline, CDR1 is ENHRY, CDR2 SYGVKD.

J is TRBJ1-2 and V is TRBV6-5, with D tentatively TRBD1 (6 bases). Germline V gives CDR1 MNHEY, CDR2 SVGAGI. The CDR3 runs 14 residues. V gave up 2 bases and J gave up 11 bases, with 18 bases separating them. CDR3 in amino acids: CASSYTDRLDGYTF. The CDR3 region has the DNA TGTGCCAGCAGTTACACGGACAGACTTGACGGGTACACCTTC.

The genes are TRBV11-2 and TRBJ2-5, with a weak D call TRBD2 (6 bases). The V end was cut by 5 bases, the J end by 5 bases, with 18 bases between. The CDR3 is 15 residues long. The V gene's germline CDR1 is SGHAT and CDR2 FQNNGV. The CDR3 nucleotides read TGTGCCAGCAGCCCCCAGGATAGCGCGGGGGAGACCCAGTACTTC. It codes for CASSPQDSAGETQYF.

The chain links TRBV19 to TRBJ2-3, with 14 bases lining up with TRBD2. After removal of 4 bases from V and 5 bases from J, the junction contained 11 bases not matched to a gene. The germline gives CDR1 LNHDA, CDR2 SQIVND (reference sequence). CDR3 length equals 18 residues. Written as DNA, the CDR3 is TGTGCCAGTAGTAGGGCCTCGACTAGCGGGGGGGCGGGAGATACGCAGTATTTT. Its translation is CASSRASTSGGAGDTQYF.

The gene calls are TRBV10-3 and TRBJ2-5, with 8 bases matching TRBD1. Germline loops: CDR1 ENHRY, CDR2 SYGVKD. The CDR3 loop spans 13 amino acids. Germline trimming cut 2 bases from V and 4 bases from J; bases unmatched to any gene: 0. The CDR3 loop reads CAISEGQGETQYF. DNA for the CDR3: TGTGCCATCAGTGAGGGACAGGGAGAGACCCAGTACTTC.

The chain links TRBV19 to TRBJ2-1; 9 bases align to TRBD1. In germline, CDR1 is LNHDA, CDR2 SQIVND (reference sequence). J was trimmed by 10 bases and V by 3 bases; bases with no gene match: 10. This CDR3 is built from 15 residues. CDR3 sequence reads: CASSIRTGAPWEQFF. In DNA form, the CDR3 reads TGTGCCAGTAGTATTAGGACAGGGGCCCCCTGGGAGCAGTTCTTC.

The V call is TRBV27, the J call TRBJ1-4; possibly TRBD1 for D (5 bases). Germline V gene data show CDR1 as MNHEY and CDR2 as SMNVEV (reference sequence). The V end was cut by 5 bases, the J end by 2 bases, with 9 bases between. The CDR3 is 14 residues long. The CDR3 DNA reads as TGTGCCAGCAGTGGGGGGGGGACTAATGAAAAACTGTTTTTT. Protein product: CASSGGGTNEKLFF.

In the case of this clone: In the same sample, other DNA sequences code for this CDR3. V and J are TRBV7-2 and TRBJ2-3; 7 positions agree with TRBD2. The germline V gene has CDR1 SGHTA and CDR2 FQGNSA. Trimming at V came to 1 base and at J to 1 base, leaving 2 bases not matched to a gene. CDR3 length equals 15 residues. This CDR3 reads CASSLGAGGTDTQYF. For the CDR3, the DNA is TGTGCCAGCAGCTTAGGGGCGGGAGGCACAGATACGCAGTATTTT.

V is TRBV5-4 and J is TRBJ2-2, with 8 bases identical to TRBD2. Trimming at V came to 4 bases and at J to 3 bases, leaving 5 bases not matched to a gene. CDR3 length: 15 amino acids. Germline V CDR1 and CDR2: SGHNT, YYREEE (reference sequence). CDR3 residues: CASSPGGAHTGELFF. The CDR3 DNA reads TGTGCCAGCAGCCCCGGGGGGGCTCACACCGGGGAGCTGTTTTTT.

The rearrangement uses TRBV5-5 and TRBJ1-2; 8 nucleotides align to TRBD1. V shed 0 bases and J 8 bases; nucleotides not matched to a gene: 3. CDR1 is SGHKS, CDR2 YYEKEE, per germline (reference sequence). The CDR3 has 13 amino acids. CDR3 sequence reads: CASSLAQGEGYTF. The CDR3 DNA reads TGTGCCAGCAGCTTGGCACAGGGGGAAGGCTACACCTTC. The full variable domain, its missing parts supplied by reference TRBV5-5 and TRBJ1-2, is DAGVTQSPTHLIKTRGQQVTLRCSPISGHKSVSWYQQVLGQGPQFIFQYYEKEERGRGNFPDRFSARQFPNYSSELNVNALLLGDSALYLCASSLAQGEGYTFGSGTRLTVV.

This clone turned up a few times. This rearrangement joins TRBV11-1 to TRBJ2-1, with 11 bases aligning to TRBD2. The CDR3 length is 15 residues. Germline-derived CDR1 and CDR2 are SGHAT and FQDESV (reference sequence). Losses at the gene ends were 7 bases for V and 10 bases for J; bases not matched to a gene: 12. CDR3 bases: TGTGCCAGCACCCCACTAGCGGGAGTGTTAACGGAGCAGTTCTTC. Translated: CASTPLAGVLTEQFF. Full variable domain (rest looked up from reference TRBV11-1 and TRBJ2-1): EAEVAQSPRYKITEKSQAVAFWCDPISGHATLYWYRQILGQGPELLVQFQDESVVDDSQLPKDRFSAERLKGVDSTLKIQPAELGDSAMYLCASTPLAGVLTEQFFGPGTRLTVL.

The chain is built from TRBV7-2 and TRBJ2-7; 14 bases are a match to TRBD2. V trimming: 1 base; J trimming: 3 bases; junction bases outside the gene matches: 8. CDR3 length: 18 residues. Germline CDR1 and CDR2: SGHTA and FQGNSA. CDR3: CASSLGGGLAGGNYEQYF. The CDR3 nucleotides are TGTGCCAGCAGCTTAGGGGGCGGACTAGCGGGAGGTAACTACGAGCAGTACTTC.

The chain couples TRBV7-3 to TRBJ2-1; 8 bases are shared with TRBD1. The V gene's germline CDR1 is SGHTA and CDR2 FQGTGA. CDR3 length: 15 residues. The J segment lost 0 bases and the V segment lost 6 bases, leaving 4 bases of the junction unmatched. CDR3 in DNA: TGTGCCAGCAGTTTCACAGGGGGCTCCTACAATGAGCAGTTCTTC. This sequence encodes CASSFTGGSYNEQFF.